One T cell receptor (beta chain) is described in this entry. This record comes from a study of blood T cell repertoires in COVID-19. Study-wide background: COVID-19 samples from acute and convalescent phases originated in the United States, Italy and Spain. T cells, B-cell-depleted T cells, or PBMCs provided the cDNA or gDNA that served as material.

Germline CDR1 MNHEY, CDR2 SVGAGI. The CDR3 is 13 residues long. V shed 7 bases, J shed 3 bases, and the junction held 2 bases outside the gene matches. In the authors' methods: Estimated nucleated cell counts came from reference gene primer amplification. TCRdb's table, derived via immunoSEQ multiplex PCR, lists solely in-frame clones and lacks some. V, J and clone size are taken as reported in that table, and D and trimming were inferred from the DNA itself. The sample shows more than 200,000 clones, around four fifths of them seen only once. A Seattle source enrolled patients during active infection and followed them longitudinally.

This TCR came from an elderly woman with COVID-19, enrolled during active disease. Sequenced material: peripheral blood. This rearrangement joins TRBV6-5 to TRBJ1-2; 10 bases fit TRBD1. The CDR3 loop reads CASTTGGYYGYTF. The CDR3 region has the DNA TGTGCCAGCACGACAGGGGGCTACTATGGCTACACCTTC.